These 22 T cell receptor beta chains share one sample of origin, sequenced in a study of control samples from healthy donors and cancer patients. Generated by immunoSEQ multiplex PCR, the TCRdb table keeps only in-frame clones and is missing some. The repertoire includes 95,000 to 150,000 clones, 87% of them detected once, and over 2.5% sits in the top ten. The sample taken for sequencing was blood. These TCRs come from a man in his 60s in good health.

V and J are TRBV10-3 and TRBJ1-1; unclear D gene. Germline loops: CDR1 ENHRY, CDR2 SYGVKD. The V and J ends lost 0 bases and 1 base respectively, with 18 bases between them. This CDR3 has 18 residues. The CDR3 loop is CAISESILRVMGNTEAFF. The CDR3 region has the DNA TGTGCCATCAGTGAGTCGATTCTGCGGGTGATGGGGAACACTGAAGCTTTCTTT.

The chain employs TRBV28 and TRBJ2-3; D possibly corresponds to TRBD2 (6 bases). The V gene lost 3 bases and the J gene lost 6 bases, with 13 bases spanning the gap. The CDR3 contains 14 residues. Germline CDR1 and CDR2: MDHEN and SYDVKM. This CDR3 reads CASSLPPGVDTQYF. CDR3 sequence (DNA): TGTGCCAGCAGTTTGCCCCCGGGGGTTGATACGCAGTATTTT.

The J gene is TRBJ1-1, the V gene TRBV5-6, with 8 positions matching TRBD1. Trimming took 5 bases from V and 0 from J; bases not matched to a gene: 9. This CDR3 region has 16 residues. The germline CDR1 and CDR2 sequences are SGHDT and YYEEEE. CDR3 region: CASSPGTGSVNTEAFF. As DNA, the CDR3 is TGTGCCAGCAGTCCCGGGACAGGTTCTGTGAACACTGAAGCTTTCTTT. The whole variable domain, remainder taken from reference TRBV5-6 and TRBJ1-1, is DAGVTQSPTHLIKTRGQQVTLRCSPKSGHDTVSWYQQALGQGPQFIFQYYEEEERQRGNFPDRFSGHQFPNYSSELNVNALLLGDSALYLCASSPGTGSVNTEAFFGQGTRLTVV.

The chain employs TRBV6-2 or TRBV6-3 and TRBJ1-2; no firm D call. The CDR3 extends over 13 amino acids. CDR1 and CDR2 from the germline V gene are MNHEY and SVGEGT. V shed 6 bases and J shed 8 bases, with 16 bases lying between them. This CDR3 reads CASSQDWRWGYTF. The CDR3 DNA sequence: TGTGCCAGCAGCCAAGACTGGAGGTGGGGCTACACCTTC.

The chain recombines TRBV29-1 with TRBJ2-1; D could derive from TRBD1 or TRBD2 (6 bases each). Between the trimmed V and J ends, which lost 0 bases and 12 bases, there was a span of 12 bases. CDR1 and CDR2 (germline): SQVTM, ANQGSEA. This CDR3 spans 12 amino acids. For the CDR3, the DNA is TGCAGCGTTGAAGACGCGGGGACACCGCAGTTCTTC. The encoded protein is CSVEDAGTPQFF.

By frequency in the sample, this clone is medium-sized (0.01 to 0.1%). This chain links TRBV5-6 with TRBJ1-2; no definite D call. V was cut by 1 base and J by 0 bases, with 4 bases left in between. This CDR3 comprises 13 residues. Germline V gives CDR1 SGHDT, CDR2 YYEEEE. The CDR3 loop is CASSLTANYGYTF. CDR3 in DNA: TGTGCCAGCAGCTTGACAGCTAACTATGGCTACACCTTC.

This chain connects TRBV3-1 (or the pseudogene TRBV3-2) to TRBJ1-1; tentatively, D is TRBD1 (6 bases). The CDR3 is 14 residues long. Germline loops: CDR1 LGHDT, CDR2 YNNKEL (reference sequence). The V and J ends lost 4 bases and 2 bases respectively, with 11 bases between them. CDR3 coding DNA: TGTGCCAGCAGCCTCAGAGGGGGTAACACTGAAGCTTTCTTT. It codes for CASSLRGGNTEAFF.

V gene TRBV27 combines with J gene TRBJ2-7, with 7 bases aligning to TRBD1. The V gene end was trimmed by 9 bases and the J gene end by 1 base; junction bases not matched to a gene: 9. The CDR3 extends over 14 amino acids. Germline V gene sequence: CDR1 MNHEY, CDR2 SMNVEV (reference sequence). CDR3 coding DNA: TGTGCCAGTTGGGGACAGTCTCAATCCTACGAGCAGTACTTC. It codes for CASWGQSQSYEQYF.

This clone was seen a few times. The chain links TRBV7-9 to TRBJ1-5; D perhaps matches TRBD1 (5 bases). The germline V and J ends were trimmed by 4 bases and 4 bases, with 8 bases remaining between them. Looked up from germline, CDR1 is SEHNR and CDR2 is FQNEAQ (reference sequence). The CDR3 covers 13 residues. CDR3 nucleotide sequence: TGTGCCAGCAGCTGGGGGTCAAATCAGCCCCAGCATTTT. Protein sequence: CASSWGSNQPQHF.

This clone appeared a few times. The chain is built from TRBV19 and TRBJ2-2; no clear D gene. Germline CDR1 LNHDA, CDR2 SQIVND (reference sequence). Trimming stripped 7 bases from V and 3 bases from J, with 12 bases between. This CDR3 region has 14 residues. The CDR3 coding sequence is TGTGCCAGTAAAAGTAGGGCCGACACCGGGGAGCTGTTTTTT. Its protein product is CASKSRADTGELFF.

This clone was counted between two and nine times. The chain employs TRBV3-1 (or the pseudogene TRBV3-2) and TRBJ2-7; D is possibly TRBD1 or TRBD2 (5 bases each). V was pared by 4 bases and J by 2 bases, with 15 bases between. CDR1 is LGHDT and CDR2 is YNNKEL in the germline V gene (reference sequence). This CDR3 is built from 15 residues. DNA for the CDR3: TGTGCCAGCAGCCCATCCGGGACGGTAACCTACGAGCAGTACTTC. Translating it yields CASSPSGTVTYEQYF.

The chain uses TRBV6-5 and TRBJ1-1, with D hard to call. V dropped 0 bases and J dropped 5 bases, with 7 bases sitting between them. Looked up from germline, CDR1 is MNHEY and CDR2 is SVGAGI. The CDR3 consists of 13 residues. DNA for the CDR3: TGTGCCAGCAGTTACTCGATTATAACTGAAGCTTTCTTT. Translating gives CASSYSIITEAFF.

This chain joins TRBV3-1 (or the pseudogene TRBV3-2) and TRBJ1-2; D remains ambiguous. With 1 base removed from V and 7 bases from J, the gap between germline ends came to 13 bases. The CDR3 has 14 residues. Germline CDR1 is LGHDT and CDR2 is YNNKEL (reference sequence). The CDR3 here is CASSQGLTGFGYTF. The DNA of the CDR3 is TGTGCCAGCAGCCAAGGGTTAACGGGTTTTGGCTACACCTTC.

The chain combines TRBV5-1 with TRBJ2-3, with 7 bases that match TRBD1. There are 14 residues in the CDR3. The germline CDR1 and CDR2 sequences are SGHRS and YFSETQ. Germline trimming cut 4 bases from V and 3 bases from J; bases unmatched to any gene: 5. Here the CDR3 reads CASSGKQGTDTQYF. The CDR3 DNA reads TGCGCCAGCAGCGGAAAACAGGGGACAGATACGCAGTATTTT. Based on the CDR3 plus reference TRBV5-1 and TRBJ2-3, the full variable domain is KAGVTQTPRYLIKTRGQQVTLSCSPISGHRSVSWYQQTPGQGLQFLFEYFSETQRNKGNFPGRFSGRQFSNSRSEMNVSTLELGDSALYLCASSGKQGTDTQYFGPGTRLTVL.

This chain's CDR3 is CASSSTDVEPKAFF. CDR3 coding DNA: TGTGCCAGCAGTTCAACCGATGTTGAACCCAAAGCTTTCTTT. The chain recombines TRBV28 with TRBJ1-1; D is uncertain. V gave up 4 bases and J gave up 9 bases, with 18 bases separating them. The CDR3 is made up of 14 amino acids. Germline V gene sequence: CDR1 MDHEN, CDR2 SYDVKM.

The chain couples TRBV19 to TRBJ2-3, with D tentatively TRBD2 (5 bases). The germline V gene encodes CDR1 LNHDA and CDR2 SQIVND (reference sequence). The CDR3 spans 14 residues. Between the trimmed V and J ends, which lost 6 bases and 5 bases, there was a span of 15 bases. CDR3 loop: CASRPGRERDTQYF. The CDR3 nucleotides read TGTGCCAGTAGGCCAGGAAGGGAGCGAGATACGCAGTATTTT.

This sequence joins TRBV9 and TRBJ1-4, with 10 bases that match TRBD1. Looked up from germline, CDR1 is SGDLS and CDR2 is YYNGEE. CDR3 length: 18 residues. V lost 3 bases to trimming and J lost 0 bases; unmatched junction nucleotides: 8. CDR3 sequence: CASSADRGELATNEKLFF. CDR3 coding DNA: TGTGCCAGCAGCGCGGACAGGGGGGAATTAGCAACTAATGAAAAACTGTTTTTT.

This chain's CDR3 is CASSFVGATEAFF. The CDR3, as DNA: TGTGCCAGCAGTTTTGTGGGGGCCACTGAAGCTTTCTTT. The chain combines TRBV12-3 or TRBV12-4 with TRBJ1-1; weak D call: TRBD1 (6 bases). Trimming took off 3 bases at V and 4 bases at J, with 9 bases between the two ends. The CDR3 is 13 amino acids.

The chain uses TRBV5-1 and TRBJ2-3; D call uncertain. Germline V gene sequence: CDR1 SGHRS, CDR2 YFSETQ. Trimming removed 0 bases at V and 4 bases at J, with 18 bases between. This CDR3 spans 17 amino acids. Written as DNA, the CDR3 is TGCGCCAGCAGCTTGGGGCGGCTCGTCGATTTCCCAGATACGCAGTATTTT. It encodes CASSLGRLVDFPDTQYF.

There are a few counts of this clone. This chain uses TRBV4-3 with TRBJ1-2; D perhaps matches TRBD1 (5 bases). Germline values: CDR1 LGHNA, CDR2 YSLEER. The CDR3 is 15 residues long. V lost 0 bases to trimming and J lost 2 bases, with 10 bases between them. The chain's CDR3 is CASSQERGLNYGYTF. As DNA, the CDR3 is TGCGCCAGCAGCCAAGAGAGGGGATTGAACTATGGCTACACCTTC.

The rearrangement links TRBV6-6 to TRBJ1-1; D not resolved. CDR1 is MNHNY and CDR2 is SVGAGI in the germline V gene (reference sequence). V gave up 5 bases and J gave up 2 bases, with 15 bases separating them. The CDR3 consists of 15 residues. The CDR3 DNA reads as TGTGCCAGCAGTCTCCTGGCAGAGGGAAACACTGAAGCTTTCTTT. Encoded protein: CASSLLAEGNTEAFF.

The CDR3 DNA reads TGTGCCAGCAGTTTAGACGGCTATGGCTACACCTTC. This translates into CASSLDGYGYTF. This chain uses TRBV2 with TRBJ1-2; no clear D gene. V gave up 5 bases and J gave up 4 bases, with 8 bases separating them. Germline CDR1 reads SNHLY; CDR2 reads FYNNEI. The CDR3 covers 12 residues.